This T cell receptor beta chain was found in a study of blood T cells in healthy people across ages. Whole-study context: About one barcoded beta molecule per two T cells was captured by template switching. Study outcomes and limitations: Fewer expanded clones and more diversity marked long-lived versus aged donors.

The CDR3 is 15 residues long. Between the trimmed V and J ends, which lost 5 bases and 3 bases, there was a span of 16 bases. Germline CDR1 reads SEHNR; CDR2 reads FQNEAQ (reference sequence). As concerns this clonotype: Its target is unknown.

The use of a sample-barcoded 5' primer and a J-beta primer mix characterized a second PCR of roughly 6 to 11 cycles. TCRdb used MiXCR to reprocess the 5' RACE reads, holding one entry per CDR3 protein. The sample shows over a million distinct CDR3 sequences, 25% of them seen only once. The same specimen was also included in a second study, on T cells of mothers and their children.

The J gene is TRBJ2-5, the V gene TRBV7-9; D is perhaps TRBD1 (5 bases). Sequences were obtained from blood. The receptor was isolated from a girl under 10 years old in good health. CDR3 bases: TGTGCCAGCAGCGTGACGAGACAGATTGAAGAGACCCAGTACTTC. It codes for CASSVTRQIEETQYF.